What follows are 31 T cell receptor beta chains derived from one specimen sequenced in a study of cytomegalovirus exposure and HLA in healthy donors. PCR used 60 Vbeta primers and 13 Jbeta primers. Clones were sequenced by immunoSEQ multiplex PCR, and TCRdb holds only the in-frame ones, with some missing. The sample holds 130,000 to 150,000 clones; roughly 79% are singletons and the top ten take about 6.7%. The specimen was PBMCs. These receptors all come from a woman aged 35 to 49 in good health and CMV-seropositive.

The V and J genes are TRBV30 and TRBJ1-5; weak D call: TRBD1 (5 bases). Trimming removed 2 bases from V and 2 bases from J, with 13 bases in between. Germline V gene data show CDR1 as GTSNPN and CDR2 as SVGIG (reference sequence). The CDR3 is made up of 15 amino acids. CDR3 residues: CAWSKGFEGNQPQHF. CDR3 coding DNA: TGTGCCTGGAGTAAGGGGTTCGAGGGCAATCAGCCCCAGCATTTT. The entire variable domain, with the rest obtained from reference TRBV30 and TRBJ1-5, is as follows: SQTIHQWPATLVQPVGSPLSLECTVEGTSNPNLYWYRQAAGRGLQLLFYSVGIGQISSEVPQNLSASRPQDRQFILSSKKLLLSDSGFYLCAWSKGFEGNQPQHFGDGTRLSIL.

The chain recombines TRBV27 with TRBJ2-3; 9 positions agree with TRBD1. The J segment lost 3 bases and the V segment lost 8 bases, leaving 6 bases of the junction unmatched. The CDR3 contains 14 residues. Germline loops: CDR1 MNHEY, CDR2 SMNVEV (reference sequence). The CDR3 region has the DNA TGTGCCAGCGGCTCGGGGACAGGGACAGATACGCAGTATTTT. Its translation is CASGSGTGTDTQYF.

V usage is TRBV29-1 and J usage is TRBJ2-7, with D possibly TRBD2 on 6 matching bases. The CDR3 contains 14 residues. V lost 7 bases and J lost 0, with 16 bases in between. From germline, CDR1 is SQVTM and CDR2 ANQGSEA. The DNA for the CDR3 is TGCAGCGCCGCGGGGCGGGGAAGCTCCTACGAGCAGTACTTC. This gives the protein CSAAGRGSSYEQYF.

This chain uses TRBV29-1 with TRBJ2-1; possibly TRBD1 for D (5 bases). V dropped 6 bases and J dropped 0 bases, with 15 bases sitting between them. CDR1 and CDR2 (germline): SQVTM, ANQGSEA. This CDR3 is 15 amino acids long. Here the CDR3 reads CSVWGDVNSYNEQFF. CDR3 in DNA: TGCAGCGTGTGGGGCGATGTTAACTCCTACAATGAGCAGTTCTTC.

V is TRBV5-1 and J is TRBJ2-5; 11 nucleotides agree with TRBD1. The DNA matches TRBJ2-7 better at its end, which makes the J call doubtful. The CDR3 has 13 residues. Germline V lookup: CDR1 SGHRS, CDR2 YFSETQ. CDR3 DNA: TGCGCCAGCAGCGGGACAGGGGGGTACGAGCAGTACTTC. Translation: CASSGTGGYEQYF.

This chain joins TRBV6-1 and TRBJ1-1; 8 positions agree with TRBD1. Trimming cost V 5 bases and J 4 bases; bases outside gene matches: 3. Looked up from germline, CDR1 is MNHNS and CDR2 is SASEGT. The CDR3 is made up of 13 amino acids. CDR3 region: CASSKDRATEAFF. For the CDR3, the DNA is TGTGCCAGCAGTAAGGACAGGGCCACTGAAGCTTTCTTT.

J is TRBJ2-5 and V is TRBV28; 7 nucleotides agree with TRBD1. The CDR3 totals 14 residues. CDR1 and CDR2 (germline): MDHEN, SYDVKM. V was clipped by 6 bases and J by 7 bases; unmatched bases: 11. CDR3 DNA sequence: TGTGCCAGCAGACGCGGACAGGTCCTAGGGACCCAGTACTTC. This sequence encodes CASRRGQVLGTQYF.

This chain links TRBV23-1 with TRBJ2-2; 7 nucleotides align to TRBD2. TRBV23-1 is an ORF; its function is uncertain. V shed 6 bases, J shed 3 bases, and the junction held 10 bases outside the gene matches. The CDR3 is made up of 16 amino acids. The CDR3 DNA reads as TGCGCCAGCAGCCCCGGGGGTCGGGAGGACACCGGGGAGCTGTTTTTT. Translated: CASSPGGREDTGELFF.

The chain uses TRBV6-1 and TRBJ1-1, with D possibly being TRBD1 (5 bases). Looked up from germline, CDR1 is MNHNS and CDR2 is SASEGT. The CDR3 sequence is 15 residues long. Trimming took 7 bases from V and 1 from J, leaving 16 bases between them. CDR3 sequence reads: CASTSTRGGNTEAFF. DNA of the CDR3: TGTGCCAGCACCTCGACCCGGGGGGGGAACACTGAAGCTTTCTTT.

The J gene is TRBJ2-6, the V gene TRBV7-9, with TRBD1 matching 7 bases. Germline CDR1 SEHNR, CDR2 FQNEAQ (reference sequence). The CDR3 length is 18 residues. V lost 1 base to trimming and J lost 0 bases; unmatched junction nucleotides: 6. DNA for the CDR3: TGTGCCAGCAGCTTAGACAGGGGTTCTTTCTCTGGGGCCAACGTCCTGACTTTC. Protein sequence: CASSLDRGSFSGANVLTF.

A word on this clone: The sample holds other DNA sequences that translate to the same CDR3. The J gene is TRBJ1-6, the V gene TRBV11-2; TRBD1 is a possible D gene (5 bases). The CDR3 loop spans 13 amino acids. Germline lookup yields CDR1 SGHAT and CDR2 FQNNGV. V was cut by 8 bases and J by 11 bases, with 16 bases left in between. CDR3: CASGADRLAPLHF. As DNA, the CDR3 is TGTGCCAGCGGGGCCGACCGCCTGGCACCCCTCCACTTT.

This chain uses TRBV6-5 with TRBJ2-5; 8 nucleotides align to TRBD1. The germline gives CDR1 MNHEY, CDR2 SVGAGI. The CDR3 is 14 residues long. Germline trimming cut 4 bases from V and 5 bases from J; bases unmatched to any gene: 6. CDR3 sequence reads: CASSSPRGQETQYF. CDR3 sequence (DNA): TGTGCCAGCAGTTCGCCCAGGGGGCAGGAGACCCAGTACTTC.

The CDR3 nucleotides read TGTGCCAGCAGCCCCGGACAGGGAGGCACCATATATTTT. Encoded protein: CASSPGQGGTIYF. V is TRBV7-2 and J is TRBJ1-3; 8 bases are shared with TRBD1. V was clipped by 5 bases and J by 9 bases; unmatched bases: 6. CDR3 size: 13 residues. Germline V gene data show CDR1 as SGHTA and CDR2 as FQGNSA.

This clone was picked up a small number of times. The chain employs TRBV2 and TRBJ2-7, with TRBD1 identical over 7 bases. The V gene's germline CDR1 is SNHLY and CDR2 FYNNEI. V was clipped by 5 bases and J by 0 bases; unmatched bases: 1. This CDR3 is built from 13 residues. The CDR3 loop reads CASSQGVSYEQYF. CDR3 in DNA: TGTGCCAGCAGTCAGGGGGTCTCCTACGAGCAGTACTTC.

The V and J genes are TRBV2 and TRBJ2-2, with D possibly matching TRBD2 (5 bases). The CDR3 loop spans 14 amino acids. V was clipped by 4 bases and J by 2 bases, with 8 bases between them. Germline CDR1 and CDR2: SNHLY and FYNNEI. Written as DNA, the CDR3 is TGTGCCAGCAGTGCCCGGGAAAACACCGGGGAGCTGTTTTTT. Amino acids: CASSARENTGELFF.

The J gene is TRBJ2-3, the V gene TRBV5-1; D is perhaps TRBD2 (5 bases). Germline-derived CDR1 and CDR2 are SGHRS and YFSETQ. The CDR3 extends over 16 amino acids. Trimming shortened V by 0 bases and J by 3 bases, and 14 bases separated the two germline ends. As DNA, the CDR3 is TGCGCCAGCAGCTTGGAAGTAGGCAGCGGAACAGATACGCAGTATTTT. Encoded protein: CASSLEVGSGTDTQYF.

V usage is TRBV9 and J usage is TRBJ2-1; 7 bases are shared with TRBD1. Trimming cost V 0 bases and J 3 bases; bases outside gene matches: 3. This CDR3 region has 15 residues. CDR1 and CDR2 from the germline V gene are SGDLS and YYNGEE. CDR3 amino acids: CASSVEGGGYNEQFF. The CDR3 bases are TGTGCCAGCAGCGTAGAAGGGGGCGGCTACAATGAGCAGTTCTTC.

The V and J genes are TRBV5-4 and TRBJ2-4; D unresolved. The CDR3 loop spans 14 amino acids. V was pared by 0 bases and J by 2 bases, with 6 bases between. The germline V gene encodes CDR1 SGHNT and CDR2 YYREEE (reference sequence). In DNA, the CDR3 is TGTGCCAGCAGCTTGGCAGCGACCAAAAACATTCAGTACTTC. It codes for CASSLAATKNIQYF. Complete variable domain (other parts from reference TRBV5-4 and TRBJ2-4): ETGVTQSPTHLIKTRGQQVTLRCSSQSGHNTVSWYQQALGQGPQFIFQYYREEENGRGNFPPRFSGLQFPNYSSELNVNALELDDSALYLCASSLAATKNIQYFGAGTRLSVL.

For the CDR3, the DNA is TGTGCCATCAGTGAGTCGACGGGGACATACACCGGGGAGCTGTTTTTT. Encoded protein: CAISESTGTYTGELFF. This rearrangement joins TRBV10-3 to TRBJ2-2; weak D call: TRBD1 (6 bases). Between the trimmed V and J ends, which lost 0 bases and 3 bases, there was a span of 11 bases. The CDR3 has 16 amino acids. Germline loops: CDR1 ENHRY, CDR2 SYGVKD.

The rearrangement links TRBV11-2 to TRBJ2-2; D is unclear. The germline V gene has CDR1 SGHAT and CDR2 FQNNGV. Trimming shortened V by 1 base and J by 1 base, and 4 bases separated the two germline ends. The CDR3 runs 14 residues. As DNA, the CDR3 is TGTGCCAGCAGCTTAGGAGGGAACACCGGGGAGCTGTTTTTT. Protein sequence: CASSLGGNTGELFF.

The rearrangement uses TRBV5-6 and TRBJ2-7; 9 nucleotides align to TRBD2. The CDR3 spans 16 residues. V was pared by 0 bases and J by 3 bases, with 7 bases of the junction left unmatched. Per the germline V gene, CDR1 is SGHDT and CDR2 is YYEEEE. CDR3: CASSLEASGAFYEQYF. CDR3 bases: TGTGCCAGCAGCTTGGAGGCTAGCGGGGCCTTCTACGAGCAGTACTTC.

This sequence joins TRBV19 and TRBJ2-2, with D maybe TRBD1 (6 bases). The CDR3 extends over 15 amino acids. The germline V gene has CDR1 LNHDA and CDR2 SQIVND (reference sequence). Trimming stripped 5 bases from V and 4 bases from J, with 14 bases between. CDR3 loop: CASSWGTPFTGELFF. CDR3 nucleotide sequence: TGTGCCAGTAGTTGGGGGACACCTTTCACCGGGGAGCTGTTTTTT.

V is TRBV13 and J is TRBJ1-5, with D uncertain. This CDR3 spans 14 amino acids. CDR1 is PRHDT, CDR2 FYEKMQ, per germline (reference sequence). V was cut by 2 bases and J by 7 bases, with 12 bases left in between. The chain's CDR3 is CASSLSSYGQPQHF. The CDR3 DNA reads TGTGCCAGCAGCTTAAGTTCTTACGGGCAGCCCCAGCATTTT.

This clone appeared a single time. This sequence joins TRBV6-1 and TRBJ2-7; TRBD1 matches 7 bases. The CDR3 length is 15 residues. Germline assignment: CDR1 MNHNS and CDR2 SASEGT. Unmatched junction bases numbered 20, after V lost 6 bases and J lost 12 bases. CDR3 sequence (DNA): TGTGCCAGCAGCTCCGGGACAGCGGATAGTTGGTGGCTGTACTTC. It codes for CASSSGTADSWWLYF.

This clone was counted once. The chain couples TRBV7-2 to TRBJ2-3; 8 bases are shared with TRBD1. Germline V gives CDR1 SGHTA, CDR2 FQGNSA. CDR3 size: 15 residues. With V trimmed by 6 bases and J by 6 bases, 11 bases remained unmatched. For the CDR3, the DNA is TGTGCCAGCAGTATACGGCAGGGGGCAGGGGATACGCAGTATTTT. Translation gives CASSIRQGAGDTQYF.

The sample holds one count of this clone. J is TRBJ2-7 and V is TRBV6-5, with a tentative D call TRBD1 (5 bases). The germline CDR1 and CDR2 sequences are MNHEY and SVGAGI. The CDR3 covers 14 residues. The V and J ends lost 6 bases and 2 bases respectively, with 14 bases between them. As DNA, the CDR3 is TGTGCCAGCAGCAACGACAGATTCCCCTACGAGCAGTACTTC. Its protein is CASSNDRFPYEQYF.

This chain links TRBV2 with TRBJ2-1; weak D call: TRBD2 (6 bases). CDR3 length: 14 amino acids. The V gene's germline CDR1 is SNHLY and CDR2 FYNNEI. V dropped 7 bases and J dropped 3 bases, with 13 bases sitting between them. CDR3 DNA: TGTGCCAGCAAGGAGGGAGGCTACTACAATGAGCAGTTCTTC. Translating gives CASKEGGYYNEQFF.

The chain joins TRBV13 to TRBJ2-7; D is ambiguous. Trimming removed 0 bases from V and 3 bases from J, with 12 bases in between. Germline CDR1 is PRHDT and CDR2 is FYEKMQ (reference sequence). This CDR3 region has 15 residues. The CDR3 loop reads CASSLGGRVGYEQYF. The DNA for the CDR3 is TGTGCCAGCAGCTTAGGAGGCCGGGTTGGCTACGAGCAGTACTTC.

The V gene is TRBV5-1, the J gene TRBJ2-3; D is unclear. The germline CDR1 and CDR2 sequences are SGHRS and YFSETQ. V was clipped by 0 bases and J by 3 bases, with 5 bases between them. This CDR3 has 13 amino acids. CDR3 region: CASSLGATDTQYF. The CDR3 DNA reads TGCGCCAGCAGCTTGGGCGCAACAGATACGCAGTATTTT.

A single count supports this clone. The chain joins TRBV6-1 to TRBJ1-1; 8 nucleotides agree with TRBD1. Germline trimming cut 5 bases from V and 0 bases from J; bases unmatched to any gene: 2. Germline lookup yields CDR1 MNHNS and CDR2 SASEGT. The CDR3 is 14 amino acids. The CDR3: CASSWDRLNTEAFF. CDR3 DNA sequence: TGTGCCAGCAGTTGGGACAGGTTGAACACTGAAGCTTTCTTT.

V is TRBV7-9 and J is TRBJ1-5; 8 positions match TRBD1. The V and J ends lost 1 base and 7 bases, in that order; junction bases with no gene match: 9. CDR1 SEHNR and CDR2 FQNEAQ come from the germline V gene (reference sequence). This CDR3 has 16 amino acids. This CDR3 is CASSLDGAGGGQPQHF. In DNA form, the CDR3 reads TGTGCCAGCAGCTTAGATGGGGCAGGGGGCGGGCAGCCCCAGCATTTT.